This passage covers 23 T cell receptor beta chains from one sample sequenced in a study of CD8+ T cells in alopecia areata. Extracted RNA was reverse transcribed into cDNA, the sequencing template. Assay: immunoSEQ multiplex PCR; the TCRdb copy retains only in-frame clones and omits some. The table shows about 100,000 clones, with about three fifths occurring only once. Treatment given: oral pan-JAK inhibitor, 5-10 mg twice daily. Sequenced material: CD8+ T cells sorted from blood, taken at approximately week 56, from a patient treated with tofacitinib. The receptors come from a human donor with alopecia areata.

The chain joins TRBV2 to TRBJ2-7; 9 nucleotides match TRBD1. CDR3 length equals 15 residues. CDR1 is SNHLY, CDR2 FYNNEI, per germline. V shed 6 bases, J shed 5 bases, and the junction held 11 bases outside the gene matches. In DNA, the CDR3 is TGTGCCAGCAGGTCAACAGGGGGCGCAGGGAACGAGCAGTACTTC. Protein sequence: CASRSTGGAGNEQYF.

The chain recombines TRBV7-9 with TRBJ2-5, with 8 positions matching TRBD2. The CDR3 is 15 amino acids. Looked up from germline, CDR1 is SEHNR and CDR2 is FQNEAQ (reference sequence). V lost 3 bases and J lost 1; bases outside the gene matches: 4. CDR3 nucleotides: TGTGCCAGCAGCTTCCTAGCGGGCGGCCAAGAGACCCAGTACTTC. Translating it yields CASSFLAGGQETQYF.

The chain links TRBV29-1 to TRBJ2-7; 8 positions match TRBD1. The CDR3 is made up of 12 amino acids. CDR1 and CDR2 from the germline V gene are SQVTM and ANQGSEA. V gave up 6 bases and J gave up 4 bases; unmatched junction bases: 5. CDR3 bases: TGCAGCGTCGCGGGACAGGCTTACGAGCAGTACTTC. Translating it yields CSVAGQAYEQYF.

The rearrangement links TRBV13 to TRBJ2-1; 7 positions agree with TRBD2. J gave up 8 bases and V 3 bases, and 10 bases lay outside the gene matches. Germline CDR1 PRHDT, CDR2 FYEKMQ (reference sequence). The CDR3 spans 15 residues. The CDR3 nucleotides are TGTGCCAGCAGCTTCGGAGTCGGGGGGAATTATGAGCAGTTCTTC. Its translation is CASSFGVGGNYEQFF.

This rearrangement joins TRBV7-6 to TRBJ1-1; a weak D match, TRBD1 (5 bases). V was trimmed by 1 base and J by 6 bases, leaving 9 bases between them. The V gene's germline CDR1 is SGHVS and CDR2 FNYEAQ. The CDR3 contains 13 residues. As DNA, the CDR3 is TGTGCCAGCAGCTTAGATTCGGGGGCTGAAGCTTTCTTT. Amino acids: CASSLDSGAEAFF.

On this clone itself: Different DNA sequences within this sample yield the same CDR3. The chain recombines TRBV4-2 with TRBJ1-4; 11 bases are a match to TRBD1. The ends lost 4 bases at V and 7 bases at J; junction bases unmatched: 2. The germline CDR1 and CDR2 sequences are LGHNA and YNFKEQ. The CDR3 sequence is 14 residues long. This chain's CDR3 is CASSPGTGGEKLFF. The CDR3 DNA reads TGTGCCAGCAGCCCCGGGACAGGGGGTGAAAAACTGTTTTTT.

This clone has a handful of counts. V gene TRBV5-6 combines with J gene TRBJ2-7; perhaps TRBD1 as D (6 bases). Germline V CDR1 and CDR2: SGHDT, YYEEEE. CDR3 length: 13 amino acids. V was cut by 7 bases and J by 3 bases, with 14 bases left in between. CDR3 in DNA: TGTGCCAGCGCGCAGGGGTCCAACTACGAGCAGTACTTC. Its protein is CASAQGSNYEQYF.

This clone showed up just a few times. V and J are TRBV9 and TRBJ2-3; the match to TRBD2 covers 12 bases. CDR1 is SGDLS and CDR2 is YYNGEE in the germline V gene. This CDR3 has 17 residues. The V and J ends lost 4 bases and 5 bases, in that order; junction bases with no gene match: 11. The CDR3: CASSPHRGTSGLDTQYF. The CDR3 region has the DNA TGTGCCAGCAGCCCTCATCGGGGGACTAGCGGGTTAGATACGCAGTATTTT.

The rearrangement joins TRBV5-1 to TRBJ1-5; TRBD1 is a possible D gene (5 bases). This CDR3 spans 14 amino acids. Germline CDR1 and CDR2: SGHRS and YFSETQ. The germline V and J ends were trimmed by 2 bases and 1 base, with 7 bases remaining between them. The CDR3 bases are TGCGCCAGCAGCTTAGGGACGAGCAATCAGCCCCAGCATTTT. Its translation: CASSLGTSNQPQHF. Full variable domain (missing parts from reference TRBV5-1 and TRBJ1-5): KAGVTQTPRYLIKTRGQQVTLSCSPISGHRSVSWYQQTPGQGLQFLFEYFSETQRNKGNFPGRFSGRQFSNSRSEMNVSTLELGDSALYLCASSLGTSNQPQHFGDGTRLSIL.

This chain connects TRBV4-2 to TRBJ2-4; the D is unclear. The CDR3 loop spans 17 amino acids. V lost 0 bases and J 0 bases, leaving 12 bases between the germline ends. Per the germline V gene, CDR1 is LGHNA and CDR2 is YNFKEQ. For the CDR3, the DNA is TGTGCCAGCAGCCAAGACCCCGATTCTCTAGCCAAAAACATTCAGTACTTC. It translates to CASSQDPDSLAKNIQYF.

The CDR3 region has the DNA TGTGCCAGCAGCCAGACAGGAGCCTTCACAGATACGCAGTATTTT. Translated: CASSQTGAFTDTQYF. This chain connects TRBV7-2 to TRBJ2-3, with a possible D match to TRBD1 (6 bases). This CDR3 comprises 15 residues. The V end lost 5 bases, the J end lost 2 bases, and 14 bases lay between the germline ends. The germline CDR1 and CDR2 sequences are SGHTA and FQGNSA.

The J gene is TRBJ2-3, the V gene TRBV7-9, with D perhaps being TRBD1 or TRBD2 (5 bases each). Trimming removed 4 bases from V and 6 bases from J, with 20 bases in between. The CDR3 runs 16 residues. Germline V gene data show CDR1 as SEHNR and CDR2 as FQNEAQ (reference sequence). The CDR3: CASSSELVGSGDTQYF. DNA of the CDR3: TGTGCCAGCAGCTCCGAACTAGTTGGGTCAGGGGATACGCAGTATTTT.

This clone was recorded once. The chain joins TRBV9 to TRBJ2-3; no clear D gene. The CDR3 spans 13 residues. Trimming cost V 0 bases and J 2 bases, with 4 bases left between them. Germline V gene lookup returns CDR1 SGDLS and CDR2 YYNGEE. This chain's CDR3 is CASSVDITDTQYF. The DNA of the CDR3 is TGTGCCAGCAGCGTAGACATCACAGATACGCAGTATTTT.

V gene TRBV5-1 combines with J gene TRBJ2-7, with TRBD2 identical over 8 bases. This CDR3 comprises 14 residues. V lost 3 bases and J lost 3; bases outside the gene matches: 5. Looked up from germline, CDR1 is SGHRS and CDR2 is YFSETQ. CDR3 nucleotide sequence: TGCGCCAGCAGCTCCCCCGGGACTAGCTACGAGCAGTACTTC. It encodes CASSSPGTSYEQYF.

Only a few counts were recorded for this clone. CDR3 nucleotide sequence: TGTGCCAGCAGGTCCCGGGACAGATCTGGAAACACCATATATTTT. Translated, it gives CASRSRDRSGNTIYF. The V call is TRBV2, the J call TRBJ1-3, with TRBD1 matching 7 bases. The junction had 6 bases not matched to a gene; V was cut back by 6 bases and J by 1 base. CDR1 is SNHLY, CDR2 FYNNEI, per germline. The CDR3 runs 15 residues.

V gene TRBV30 combines with J gene TRBJ1-5, with TRBD1 as a possible D gene (5 bases). The V end lost 3 bases, the J end lost 4 bases, and 10 bases lay between the germline ends. Germline V gene sequence: CDR1 GTSNPN, CDR2 SVGIG (reference sequence). The length of the CDR3 is 13 residues. CDR3: CAWSDSSNQPQHF. The CDR3 DNA sequence: TGTGCCTGGAGCGACAGTTCAAATCAGCCCCAGCATTTT.

This rearrangement joins TRBV27 to TRBJ2-2; no reliable D call. From germline, CDR1 is MNHEY and CDR2 SMNVEV (reference sequence). CDR3 length: 14 amino acids. V shed 3 bases and J shed 8 bases, with 13 bases lying between them. The CDR3 sequence is CASSFQRPTGELFF. The CDR3 region has the DNA TGTGCCAGCAGTTTTCAGCGCCCCACGGGGGAGCTGTTTTTT.

This clone showed up just once. The chain links TRBV15 to TRBJ1-2, with no clear D. V was pared by 0 bases and J by 3 bases, with 11 bases between. The CDR3 is made up of 15 amino acids. In germline, CDR1 is LNHNV, CDR2 YYDKDF (reference sequence). DNA of the CDR3: TGTGCCACCAGCAGAGACGGTCAAACCTACTATGGCTACACCTTC. This gives the protein CATSRDGQTYYGYTF. Together with reference TRBV15 and TRBJ1-2, the CDR3 gives the full variable domain: DAMVIQNPRYQVTQFGKPVTLSCSQTLNHNVMYWYQQKSSQAPKLLFHYYDKDFNNEADTPDNFQSRRPNTSFCFLDIRSPGLGDTAMYLCATSRDGQTYYGYTFGSGTRLTVV.

The rearrangement links TRBV2 to TRBJ1-2, with 8 bases matching TRBD1. CDR3 length: 12 residues. CDR1 is SNHLY, CDR2 FYNNEI, per germline. J gave up 5 bases and V 10 bases, and 6 bases lay outside the gene matches. The CDR3 region is CATKDRVYGYTF. For the CDR3, the DNA is TGTGCCACCAAGGACAGGGTTTATGGCTACACCTTC.

This clone has a single count. The genes are TRBV6-5 and TRBJ2-2; D is ambiguous. Between the trimmed V and J ends, which lost 6 bases and 8 bases, there was a span of 7 bases. CDR1 and CDR2 (germline): MNHEY, SVGAGI. CDR3 size: 11 residues. This chain's CDR3 is CASRSLGELFF. The CDR3 region has the DNA TGTGCCAGCAGGTCACTAGGGGAGCTGTTTTTT.

In this sample, this clone turned up a few times. The gene calls are TRBV4-1 and TRBJ2-1; a possible D gene is TRBD2 (6 bases). The ends were cut back, 4 bases at V and 3 bases at J, with 10 bases in the middle. The CDR3 is 14 amino acids. The germline gives CDR1 MGHRA, CDR2 YSYEKL. CDR3 sequence: CASSPGTGYNEQFF. The DNA of the CDR3 is TGCGCCAGCAGCCCCGGGACTGGCTACAATGAGCAGTTCTTC.

The chain couples TRBV27 to TRBJ1-4; the D is unclear. In germline, CDR1 is MNHEY, CDR2 SMNVEV (reference sequence). The CDR3 has 15 residues. Trimming stripped 4 bases from V and 0 bases from J, with 9 bases between. The CDR3 region is CASSSAIATNEKLFF. CDR3 DNA: TGTGCCAGCAGTTCGGCGATTGCAACTAATGAAAAACTGTTTTTT.

This chain connects TRBV11-2 to TRBJ2-5; 7 bases match TRBD1. The CDR3 totals 13 residues. Trimming removed 5 bases from V and 4 bases from J; junction bases left unmatched: 4. From germline, CDR1 is SGHAT and CDR2 FQNNGV. Here the CDR3 reads CASSPGGGETQYF. The CDR3 DNA reads as TGTGCCAGCAGCCCAGGGGGTGGAGAGACCCAGTACTTC.